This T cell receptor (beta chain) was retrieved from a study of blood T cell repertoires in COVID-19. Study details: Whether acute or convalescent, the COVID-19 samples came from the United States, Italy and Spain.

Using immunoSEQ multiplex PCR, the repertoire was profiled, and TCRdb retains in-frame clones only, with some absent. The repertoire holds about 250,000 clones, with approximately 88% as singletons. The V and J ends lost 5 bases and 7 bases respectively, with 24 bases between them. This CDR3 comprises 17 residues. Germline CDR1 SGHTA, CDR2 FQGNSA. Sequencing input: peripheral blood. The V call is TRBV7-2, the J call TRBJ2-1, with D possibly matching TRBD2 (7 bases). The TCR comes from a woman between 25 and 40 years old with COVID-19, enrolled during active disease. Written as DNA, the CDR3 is TGTGCCAGCAGCCTCACAGGGCCGGGGAGGGATTTTAATGAGCAGTTCTTC. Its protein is CASSLTGPGRDFNEQFF. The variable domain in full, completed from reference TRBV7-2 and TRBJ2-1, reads GAGVSQSPSNKVTEKGKDVELRCDPISGHTALYWYRQSLGQGLEFLIYFQGNSAPDKSGLPSDRFSAERTGGSVSTLTIQRTQQEDSAVYLCASSLTGPGRDFNEQFFGPGTRLTVL.